Sequencing of this T cell receptor (beta chain) was carried out in a study of shared clonotypes between healthy human individuals (dated by TCRdb to 2020 to 2022). As for the study more broadly: The cohort included three men and two women between 18 and 49 years of age. For each donor, CD4 naive and CD4 memory were each run on three plates, CD8 naive on two plates, and CD8 memory on one plate. The study deeply sequenced blood TCR repertoires of several healthy adults to estimate repertoire size and the extent of clonotype sharing between individuals. To increase sequencing depth and limit assay-specific biases, TCR repertoire library preparation and sequencing were carried out by different laboratories using diverse techniques. Between about 0.94 and 8.9 billion PBMCs per donor were obtained by leukapheresis. Paper-wide results and their limitations: Because the study included only a small number of donors, the genetic and exposure-history diversity represented was limited. Compared with non-shared clonotypes, the clonotypes found in all four sorted-subset donors had higher generation probabilities. Based on pairwise subsampling, the degree of clonotype sharing among donors was expected to be affected by sequencing depth. Sampling was restricted to blood, and TCR repertoires in tissue are likely to differ from TCR repertoires in blood. Estimated clonotype richness was generally larger for naive than for memory subsets. Incomplete sequencing was indicated by rarefaction of sorted-subset datasets, despite the large sequencing depth. Sharing across a few donors was observed for approximately 5% of naive CD4, 3% to 3.5% of naive CD8, 2.3% of memory CD4, and 0.4% of memory CD8 clonotypes.

TCR CDR3 regions were amplified from genomic DNA by multiplex PCR using the deep immunoSEQ assay. Genomic DNA extracted from each cell subset was distributed evenly over all wells of several immunoSEQ 96-well plates, and each plate served as one replicate. For sorted subsets, approximately 210 ng genomic DNA, equal to some 30,000 T cell genomes, was loaded into each replicate PCR. The purified libraries were quantified using a Qubit 3.0 fluorometer, sized with a Bioanalyzer 2100, and then quantified again using the KAPA Library Quantification kit. Every immunoSEQ 96-well plate was sequenced on a separate single-read 150-cycle Illumina NextSeq 550 flow cell. The original methods were these. The immunoSEQ output contained only junctional sequences without quality scores, so filtering could not match that applied to full-length reads. Sequences were annotated with PyIR, a Python wrapper for IgBLAST v1.9, and V/J genes and CDR3 were assigned using IMGT germline references. Any read was removed if the V/J assignment was weak (E-value above 1e-6), the CDR3 was missing, or the read contained stop codons, out-of-frame junctions, or ambiguous translated residues. V3J clonotypes were defined by identical inferred V gene, J gene, and CDR3 amino acid sequence. To compute the percentage overlap between repertoires, the number of shared unique clonotypes was divided by the size of the smaller repertoire. Three approaches were used to assess repertoire richness: RTK rarefaction, the Chao1 estimator, and Recon v2.1 estimates of unobserved clonotypes. Generation probabilities were computed with OLGA for all TCRbeta clonotypes obtained by the gDNA method from four donors. This is the immuneACCESS table as TCRdb keeps it, with only in-frame sequences that have V and J called. A part of the clones is gone; compared with another copy, unresolved V genes explain less than half, and the rest is unexplained. For V, J and clone size, that table is used; D and trimming come from the DNA. The sample table holds 550,000 to 850,000 clones, of which under 80% were seen once. 1.5% to 2% of the sample rests with the top ten.

Healthy HIV-negative adults with no recently reported acute infections or vaccinations were included as donors. Only Caucasian adults living in Nashville, Tennessee, USA were represented among the donors. Magnetic negative selection was used to enrich CD4+ T cells, after which naive cells were positively selected on CD45RA and the negative fraction became the memory subset. After blood collection by leukapheresis, PBMCs were isolated using Ficoll-Histopaque density gradient centrifugation and then cryopreserved in the vapor phase of liquid nitrogen. Analytical flow cytometry was used to check the purity and quantity of each magnetically sorted T cell population. Genomic DNA was isolated from each sorted fraction and quantified by UV absorbance on a Nanodrop 2000c. Measured from the cysteine to the phenylalanine, the CDR3 is 16 residues long. Kept here is only the CDR3 DNA, which spans 48 bases and is read in frame from base 1. According to the germline V gene, CDR1 reads SGHRS and CDR2 reads YFSETQ. V gives up 0 bases and J gives up 8 bases, and the segment between their germline ends measures 17 bases.

Comment on this clone: This receptor's antigen is unknown. Base qualities are not recorded, but no much larger clone differs from it by a single base.

The TCR was taken from a woman in her twenties or thirties in good health. Material: memory CD4+ T cells sorted from blood. What the cell subset or site label conveys for this sample: CD45RA-negative fraction. The chain was built from TRBV5-1 and TRBJ1-4, with the D gene call left open. The nucleotide sequence is TGCGCCAGCAGCTTGGAAGGAGCAGGAAGTAGGGAAAAACTGTTTTTT. Its amino acids are CASSLEGAGSREKLFF.